This T cell receptor (beta chain) was retrieved from a study of T cells in localized non-small cell lung cancer. Whole-study results and caveats: When the top 100 tumor clones were examined, a median approximately 62 of them also appeared in the adjacent lung, which was paired and uninvolved. Because only a single region of the tumor was sequenced, heterogeneity remains possible. Higher adjacent-lung clonality was associated with shorter survival. Adjacent uninvolved lung tissue had the highest T cell clonality, exceeding tumor.

As concerns this clone: Its antigen is not known.

Generated by immunoSEQ multiplex PCR, the TCRdb table keeps only in-frame clones and is missing some. The sample consists of more than 45,000 clones, 70% to 85% of them appearing once. The receptor was derived from a man aged 35 to 69 with stage I squamous cell lung carcinoma. Sequencing used peripheral blood, obtained before any cancer treatment.

The CDR3 reads CASSLFLAREQYF. CDR3 bases: TGCGCCAGCAGCCTCTTTCTAGCGCGGGAGCAGTACTTC. The chain carries TRBV5-1 and TRBJ2-7; tentative D call: TRBD2 (6 bases). The CDR3 is 13 amino acids. Germline V CDR1 and CDR2: SGHRS, YFSETQ. Trimming cost V 4 bases and J 7 bases, with 15 bases left between them. Drawing the rest from reference TRBV5-1 and TRBJ2-7, the complete variable domain is KAGVTQTPRYLIKTRGQQVTLSCSPISGHRSVSWYQQTPGQGLQFLFEYFSETQRNKGNFPGRFSGRQFSNSRSEMNVSTLELGDSALYLCASSLFLAREQYFGPGTRLTVT.